Each of the 14 T cell receptor beta chains below was sequenced from the same sample in a study of cytomegalovirus exposure and HLA in healthy donors. Vbeta (60) and Jbeta (13) primers were used in the PCR. Clones were sequenced by immunoSEQ multiplex PCR, and TCRdb holds only the in-frame ones, with some missing. The profile covers roughly 190,000 clones, with just under 80% appearing a single time and less than 3.5% taken by the ten largest. The material sequenced was PBMCs. The receptors here all came from a female donor in good health and CMV-seronegative.

The table lists this clone with a few counts. V gene TRBV2 combines with J gene TRBJ2-5; a possible D gene is TRBD2 (6 bases). CDR3 size: 15 residues. Germline CDR1 SNHLY, CDR2 FYNNEI. V gave up 5 bases and J gave up 0 bases, with 13 bases separating them. The CDR3, as DNA: TGTGCCAGCAGTCGGGCTAGCGCCTACCAAGAGACCCAGTACTTC. Amino acid sequence: CASSRASAYQETQYF.

This chain uses TRBV5-5 with TRBJ1-1; 7 bases agree with TRBD1. This CDR3 is built from 16 residues. The germline gives CDR1 SGHKS, CDR2 YYEKEE (reference sequence). The J segment lost 0 bases and the V segment lost 4 bases, leaving 9 bases of the junction unmatched. CDR3 nucleotide sequence: TGTGCCAGCAGCCAAGGACAGGCGGCTATGAACACTGAAGCTTTCTTT. Its protein product is CASSQGQAAMNTEAFF.

In DNA form, the CDR3 reads TGTGCCAGCAGCTCAAGCGGGAGGGATTACAATGAGCAGTTCTTC. This sequence encodes CASSSSGRDYNEQFF. V is TRBV9 and J is TRBJ2-1, with TRBD2 identical over 10 bases. Germline CDR1 and CDR2: SGDLS and YYNGEE. Trimming cost V 4 bases and J 4 bases; bases outside gene matches: 5. The CDR3 has 15 residues.

The chain couples TRBV2 to TRBJ1-5; D gene uncertain. Between the trimmed V and J ends, which lost 2 bases and 0 bases, there was a span of 8 bases. The germline gives CDR1 SNHLY, CDR2 FYNNEI. The CDR3 totals 15 residues. CDR3 sequence: CASSEYRTSNQPQHF. The DNA of the CDR3 is TGTGCCAGCAGTGAATACAGAACTAGCAATCAGCCCCAGCATTTT.

The chain recombines TRBV5-8 with TRBJ2-6; the match to TRBD1 covers 8 bases. The V segment lost 4 bases and the J segment 0 bases; nucleotides outside the gene matches: 9. The CDR3 runs 18 residues. Germline assignment: CDR1 SGHTS and CDR2 YDEGEE. CDR3 DNA: TGTGCCAGCAGCCTACTACCGACAGGGGACTCTGGGGCCAACGTCCTGACTTTC. Translated, it gives CASSLLPTGDSGANVLTF. The entire variable domain, with the rest obtained from reference TRBV5-8 and TRBJ2-6, is as follows: EAGVTQSPTHLIKTRGQQATLRCSPISGHTSVYWYQQALGLGLQFLLWYDEGEERNRGNFPPRFSGRQFPNYSSELNVNALELEDSALYLCASSLLPTGDSGANVLTFGAGSRLTVL.

This sequence joins TRBV5-4 and TRBJ2-7, with 8 bases that match TRBD1. CDR1 SGHNT and CDR2 YYREEE come from the germline V gene (reference sequence). With V trimmed by 0 bases and J by 3 bases, 2 bases remained unmatched. The CDR3 runs to 14 residues. For the CDR3, the DNA is TGTGCCAGCAGCTTGGTAGACAGGGGCTACGAGCAGTACTTC. This gives the protein CASSLVDRGYEQYF.

The sample holds a few counts of this clone. The chain employs TRBV6-4 and TRBJ2-1, with 9 bases identical to TRBD2. Trimming removed 2 bases from V and 9 bases from J; junction bases left unmatched: 5. The CDR3 consists of 14 residues. Per the germline V gene, CDR1 is MRHNA and CDR2 is SNTAGT. The CDR3 spells CASSDEAGGVEQFF. CDR3 sequence (DNA): TGTGCCAGCAGTGACGAGGCGGGGGGGGTTGAGCAGTTCTTC.

The chain carries TRBV5-6 and TRBJ2-5, with TRBD1 matching over 7 bases. The closer fit of TRBJ2-7 to the DNA end suggests the J call may be wrong. Germline CDR1 reads SGHDT; CDR2 reads YYEEEE. The CDR3 runs to 14 residues. The CDR3 DNA reads TGTGCCAGCAGCTTTGGACAGGCTTCGTACGAGCAGTACTTC. Protein sequence: CASSFGQASYEQYF.

This rearrangement joins TRBV29-1 to TRBJ1-2, with 7 bases fitting TRBD1. J gave up 3 bases and V 6 bases, and 13 bases lay outside the gene matches. This CDR3 has 15 amino acids. The germline gives CDR1 SQVTM, CDR2 ANQGSEA. The CDR3 DNA sequence: TGCAGCGTGGATGGGTGGGCAGGGGGAGACTATGGCTACACCTTC. It encodes CSVDGWAGGDYGYTF.

The chain employs TRBV27 and TRBJ2-7; 8 positions match TRBD1. The V and J ends lost 2 bases and 0 bases, in that order; junction bases with no gene match: 3. Germline CDR1 and CDR2: MNHEY and SMNVEV (reference sequence). The CDR3 consists of 15 residues. The chain's CDR3 is CASSLGDRSSYEQYF. In DNA, the CDR3 is TGTGCCAGCAGTTTAGGGGACAGGAGCTCCTACGAGCAGTACTTC.

The chain recombines TRBV19 with TRBJ1-1; 8 bases are a match to TRBD1. Germline trimming cut 4 bases from V and 2 bases from J; bases unmatched to any gene: 9. Germline lookup yields CDR1 LNHDA and CDR2 SQIVND (reference sequence). The CDR3 loop spans 16 amino acids. The CDR3 nucleotides read TGTGCCAGTAGTAACCAGGGGGCTTGGGTAAACACTGAAGCTTTCTTT. It specifies CASSNQGAWVNTEAFF.

This chain joins TRBV6-1 and TRBJ1-1, with a tentative D call TRBD1 (5 bases). Between the trimmed V and J ends, which lost 0 bases and 4 bases, there was a span of 9 bases. This CDR3 comprises 14 residues. Germline values: CDR1 MNHNS, CDR2 SASEGT. The CDR3 DNA reads TGTGCCAGCAGTGAAGCGTGGGGCAGCACTGAAGCTTTCTTT. Translated: CASSEAWGSTEAFF.

The chain links TRBV28 to TRBJ2-1; 11 bases align to TRBD1. Trimming took 3 bases from V and 16 from J; bases not matched to a gene: 5. Germline V gene sequence: CDR1 MDHEN, CDR2 SYDVKM. This CDR3 is 12 amino acids long. The CDR3 bases are TGTGCCAGCAGTTTCCCGGACAGGGGGCGTTTCTTC. Translating gives CASSFPDRGRFF.

The rearrangement links TRBV6-6 to TRBJ1-4; possibly TRBD1 for D (5 bases). V shed 2 bases and J shed 2 bases, with 9 bases lying between them. Germline loops: CDR1 MNHNY, CDR2 SVGAGI (reference sequence). CDR3 size: 15 residues. Here the CDR3 reads CASSYRRGTNEKLFF. CDR3 DNA sequence: TGTGCCAGCAGTTACCGCCGGGGGACTAATGAAAAACTGTTTTTT.